The following is a T cell receptor beta chain sequence with its context. This clone was observed a single time. Its binding antigen is unknown. It has no much larger one-base neighbor in the sample; base qualities were not kept. These data come from a study of vaccination effects on CD4 cells after COVID-19 (dated by TCRdb to 2021 to 2024). Broadly, across the study: Across the study, the median time from the second dose to post-vaccine sampling was 72 days (range 14 to 241). SARS-CoV-2 spike-specific CD4+ TCR repertoires from before and after mRNA vaccination were compared in COVID-19 convalescent patients and in infection-naive vaccine recipients. Altogether, some 11 COVID-19 convalescent patients and a few SARS-CoV-2-naive healthy vaccine recipients made up the full study. Cultures from other donors in the study were sequenced using the Oncomine TCR Beta short-read assay on an Illumina iSeq 100. What the work shows at the level of the full study, not this receptor alone: Only a small number of convalescent patients were included, and no early post-infection timepoints were available, which limited the study. Both infection-induced and vaccine-induced clones contracted markedly at late post-vaccination timepoints, which is consistent with waning T cell responses. Among healthy vaccine recipients, nearly all vaccine-induced clones were SARS-CoV-2 mono-reactive, and only 1 of 255 was cross-reactive with common cold coronaviruses.

In the ViraFEST assay, PBMC were stimulated with viral peptide pools, and antigen-specific CD4+ T cell clonotypes were then identified by expansion using TCR sequencing. After around 10 days of culture, CD4+ T cells were isolated with the EasySep CD4+ T cell isolation kit. Each participant got two doses of an mRNA SARS-CoV-2 vaccine, either BNT162b2 or mRNA-1273. Negative nucleocapsid antibody results before and after vaccination confirmed that the healthy vaccine recipients had no prior SARS-CoV-2 infection. About 2.1 million PBMC per well were cultured in IMDM with 5% human AB serum, roughly 11 IU/ml IL-2 and gentamicin, plus 10 ug/ml peptides. On days 3 and 7, half of the culture medium was replaced with fresh IL-2-containing medium. Each peptide stimulation condition was cultured in triplicate wells unless otherwise noted. Using Ficoll-Paque Plus gradient centrifugation, PBMC were separated from whole blood and then either used fresh or cryopreserved at -140C. Overlapping peptide pools spanned the spike proteins of SARS-CoV-2 and the common cold coronaviruses HCoV-NL63, HCoV-OC43 and HCoV-229E. The QIAamp micro DNA kit was used to extract genomic DNA from the cultured CD4+ T cells.

The library was obtained by the immunoSEQ multiplex PCR assay. DNA from the cultured and isolated CD4+ T cells underwent TCR beta CDR3 sequencing. In the original analysis: Non-productive TCR sequences were removed, reads were trimmed to the CDR3 region, and CDR3s of at least 7 amino acids were retained. The MANAFEST web app was used to pick out antigen-specific clonotypes by comparing their expansion in peptide wells with that in reference cultures. For clones to be considered positive, expansion at FDR<0.05 versus reference and all other wells, an odds ratio above 5, and a frequency above 0.1% in two replicate wells were required. A clonotype was defined as cross-reactive if the clonotype was significantly expanded both in SARS-CoV-2 spike wells and in at least one common cold coronavirus spike condition. Levenshtein distance calculated with the stringdist R package was used to assess CDR3 similarity, and unrooted trees were constructed with ape in R 3.6.1. In TCRdb, the immuneACCESS table is reduced to in-frame sequences with V and J assigned. These tables do not hold every clone; where another copy was compared, an unresolved V gene accounts for under half, and the others remain unexplained. From that table come the V and J calls and clone size; the DNA was used to work out D and trimming. The sample has over 50,000 clones on record, about 80% of them singletons. Of the sample, less than 1.5% is held by the ten largest clones.

The germline V gene specifies MNHEY as CDR1 and SVGEGT as CDR2. The CDR3 holds 16 amino acids from the cysteine to the phenylalanine. CDR3 DNA is the only sequence kept; it has 48 bases, read in frame from the first base. The V end gives up 4 bases and the J end 4 bases, leaving 10 bases in the junction not matched to a gene. The receptor was isolated from a human donor who received a COVID-19 vaccine. The sample in question was CD4+ T cells from PBMCs cultured with HCoV-229E spike peptides, obtained after COVID-19 vaccination. Per the publication, the cell subset or site label means: HCoV-229E spike overlapping peptide pool stimulation. The sequence links TRBV6-2 or TRBV6-3 to TRBJ2-5, and 9 junctional nucleotides match TRBD1. The sequenced DNA: TGTGCCAGCAGTTCATCCCGGGACAGGGTTGCAGAGACCCAGTACTTC. Its protein product is CASSSSRDRVAETQYF.